This T cell receptor beta chain emerged from a study of blood T cell repertoires in COVID-19. Seattle participants joined during active infection and were tracked over time. The length of the CDR3 is 12 residues. V lost 7 bases and J lost 7, with 13 bases in between. Profiled with immunoSEQ multiplex PCR; TCRdb holds only in-frame clones, not every one. This sample has about 360,000 clones, with roughly 90% found just once. This clonotype was obtained from a woman aged 55-70 years with COVID-19, enrolled during active disease. V usage is TRBV23-1 and J usage is TRBJ1-1; unclear D gene. TRBV23-1 is noted as an ORF with a role that remains uncertain. The sample taken for sequencing was peripheral blood. The CDR3 is CASTVGTGEAFF. The CDR3 region has the DNA TGCGCCAGCACAGTGGGCACCGGTGAAGCTTTCTTT.